A single sample is the source of the 13 T cell receptor beta chains below, sequenced in a study of T cells in Graves' hyperthyroidism and ophthalmopathy. Researchers amplified the TCR beta CDR3 regions from RNA transcripts. HTBI primers were the set used in a first-round RT-PCR of the TCR CDR3. TCRdb redid the calling of the multiplex PCR reads with MiXCR, one entry per CDR3 protein. The table has a few hundred thousand distinct CDR3 sequences, around 45% seen once. Sequencing was performed on peripheral blood or thyroid tissue (not recorded which). All receptors derive from a woman aged 18-30 years with Graves' hyperthyroidism.

Concerning this clonotype: Compared with germline, one end of the junction differs, possibly owing to a read error. The chain links TRBV15 to TRBJ2-6; 8 nucleotides agree with TRBD1. Germline V gene lookup returns CDR1 LNHNV and CDR2 YYDKDF (reference sequence). CDR3 length: 16 residues. CDR3 loop: CATSRDLVQGANALTF. The CDR3 nucleotides are TGTGCCACCAGCAGAGATCTGGTGCAGGGGGCCAACGCCCTGACTTTC.

The chain recombines TRBV7-9 with TRBJ2-3; the D gene is possibly TRBD2 (5 bases). From germline, CDR1 is SEHNR and CDR2 FQNEAQ (reference sequence). V dropped 5 bases and J dropped 3 bases, with 18 bases sitting between them. CDR3 size: 16 residues. This CDR3 reads CASSPTWRAGTDTQYF. The CDR3 nucleotides read TGTGCCAGCAGCCCGACTTGGCGGGCTGGAACAGATACGCAGTATTTT.

In its sample, this clonotype was seen a few times. V usage is TRBV7-2 and J usage is TRBJ2-3; the D gene is possibly TRBD2 (6 bases). The CDR3 has 12 residues. Trimming pared 3 bases from V and 8 bases from J, leaving 9 bases between. Germline CDR1 reads SGHTA; CDR2 reads FQGNSA. The CDR3 coding sequence is TGTGCCAGCAGCTTGGAGGGGCGTACGCAGTATTTT. This encodes CASSLEGRTQYF.

This clonotype was recorded many times. This chain joins TRBV20-1 and TRBJ1-1, with D tentatively TRBD1 (6 bases). V lost 3 bases and J 11 bases, leaving 16 bases between the germline ends. CDR3 size: 12 residues. Germline CDR1 reads DFQATT; CDR2 reads SNEGSKA (reference sequence). The CDR3 here is CSARDEGGQAFF. Here the CDR3 DNA reads TGCAGTGCTAGGGATGAGGGGGGGCAGGCTTTCTTT.

The chain recombines TRBV27 with TRBJ2-7; TRBD1 matches at 7 bases. Germline CDR1 reads MNHEY; CDR2 reads SMNVEV (reference sequence). Trimming took 5 bases from V and 8 from J; bases not matched to a gene: 15. There are 15 residues in the CDR3. CDR3 bases: TGTGCCAGCAGTCCGCGACAGGGAGTTCAGCCCCAGCAGTACTTC. The encoded protein is CASSPRQGVQPQQYF.

This clonotype showed up many times. The chain joins TRBV20-1 to TRBJ2-5; 8 bases are shared with TRBD1. This CDR3 has 13 amino acids. Germline V lookup: CDR1 DFQATT, CDR2 SNEGSKA (reference sequence). CDR3 amino acids: CSAPGGAGETQYF. CDR3 sequence (DNA): TGCAGCGCCCCAGGGGGCGCGGGGGAGACCCAGTACTTC.

Regarding this clonotype: A much larger clone is a single base away; this may be a read error. The conserved phenylalanine or tryptophan is not found at the CDR3 terminus, so this likely reflects a read error. It is unclear where the CDR3 begins or ends on the DNA, so no DNA is shown, and the CDR3 is as TCRdb lists it. This chain links TRBV4-2 with TRBJ1-1. CDR1 is LGHNA and CDR2 is YNFKEQ in the germline V gene. The CDR3 has 13 amino acids, counting both end residues. CDR3: CASSQGWAGEDIL.

This clonotype was observed many times. The rearrangement links TRBV9 to TRBJ1-4; no firm D call. The length of the CDR3 is 14 residues. With 4 bases removed from V and 0 bases from J, the gap between germline ends came to 7 bases. The V gene's germline CDR1 is SGDLS and CDR2 YYNGEE. CDR3 in amino acids: CASSITSTNEKLFF. In nucleotides, the CDR3 is TGTGCCAGCAGCATCACCTCAACTAATGAAAAACTGTTTTTT. The entire variable domain, with the rest obtained from reference TRBV9 and TRBJ1-4, is as follows: DSGVTQTPKHLITATGQRVTLRCSPRSGDLSVYWYQQSLDQGLQFLIQYYNGEERAKGNILERFSAQQFPDLHSELNLSSLELGDSALYFCASSITSTNEKLFFGSGTQLSVL.

This clonotype was detected ten times or more. The rearrangement joins TRBV2 to TRBJ1-1; D is uncertain. Germline V gene sequence: CDR1 SNHLY, CDR2 FYNNEI. The CDR3 has 12 amino acids. Trimming stripped 8 bases from V and 1 base from J, with 8 bases between. CDR3 nucleotides: TGTGCCAGCTGGCAGGAGAACACTGAAGCTTTCTTT. It is translated as CASWQENTEAFF.

This clonotype was detected many times. The chain combines TRBV6-5 with TRBJ2-7, with TRBD2 matching 10 bases. V was clipped by 6 bases and J by 2 bases; unmatched bases: 4. This CDR3 region has 14 residues. CDR1 and CDR2 (germline): MNHEY, SVGAGI. The CDR3 nucleotides read TGTGCCAGCAGACCCAGCGGGAGGGCCTACGAGCAGTACTTC. Protein product: CASRPSGRAYEQYF.

The chain has TRBV29-1 and TRBJ2-5; perhaps TRBD1 as D (9 bases). Germline CDR1 SQVTM, CDR2 ANQGSEA. This CDR3 contains 18 residues. The V end lost 6 bases, the J end lost 1 base, and 27 bases lay between the germline ends. The CDR3 sequence: CSVTGGWGREAPQETQYF. The CDR3 region has the DNA TGCAGCGTAACAGGGGGCTGGGGGCGGGAGGCCCCCCAAGAGACCCAGTACTTC.

This clonotype occurred many times. The chain couples TRBV29-1 to TRBJ1-2; 8 nucleotides align to TRBD1. There are 13 residues in the CDR3. From germline, CDR1 is SQVTM and CDR2 ANQGSEA. The V segment lost 3 bases and the J segment 8 bases; nucleotides outside the gene matches: 8. The CDR3 sequence is CSVDAQGARGYTF. CDR3 DNA: TGCAGCGTTGATGCGCAGGGGGCGAGAGGCTACACCTTC.

Ten or more counts support this clonotype. This rearrangement joins TRBV7-9 to TRBJ1-1, with 7 bases identical to TRBD1. CDR3 length: 18 residues. With 5 bases clipped from V and 7 bases from J, the junction kept 22 bases outside the gene matches. CDR1 and CDR2 from the germline V gene are SEHNR and FQNEAQ (reference sequence). The CDR3 DNA is TGTGCCAGCAGCCTTAGCGGGACAGACCATTATCTGAAGGGTGAAGCTTTCTTT. It encodes CASSLSGTDHYLKGEAFF.